These T cell receptor beta chains were read from a single sample in a study of blood T cell repertoires in COVID-19. TCRdb's table, derived via immunoSEQ multiplex PCR, lists solely in-frame clones and lacks some. The sample holds 150,000 or so clones; roughly 83% are singletons and the top ten take around 2.7%. Specimen: peripheral blood. Receptors originate from a woman older than 75 with acute or convalescent COVID-19. CDR3s leave out the opening cysteine and the closing phenylalanine or tryptophan.

V gene,CDR3 length,CDR3 protein
TRBV4-1,13,ASSQSRRAGNTIY
TRBV7-3,12,ASSLGARRETQY
TRBV3-1/TRBV3-2,14,ASSHWGGSDNSPLH
TRBV4-1,15,ASSLRSQTGSLWEQY
TRBV5-4,14,ASSFRTGTAGEKLF
TRBV20-1,9,SVNSGNTIY
TRBV6-5,13,ELAGGISSYNEQF
TRBV6-2/TRBV6-3,12,ASSYGGLGTEAF
TRBV5-1,13,ASSVRTGANTEAF
TRBV6-5,12,ASSSGQGAHEQY
TRBV13,12,ASSLAGSSTEAF
TRBV10-3,14,AISESHSLRTDTQY
TRBV5-5,14,ASSLSIATGGQPQH
TRBV13,13,ASSTRRGGDTEAF
TRBV21-1,14,ASSKSEGARNTEAF
TRBV19,12,ASSIDRDRAEQY
TRBV5-1,12,ASSLGLDVYGYT
TRBV23-1,13,ASSQPGQGSYGYT
TRBV7-9,12,ASSLAGLTTEAF
TRBV12-5,12,ASGPTWGDYGYT
TRBV7-3,11,ASSLRVVSEAF
TRBV7-3,11,ASSRQGGYEQY
TRBV7-2,12,ASSLTVYNTEAF
TRBV5-1,10,ASSLSSDTQY
TRBV30,10,ASLTGFYEQY
TRBV11-2,11,ASSSGQNYGYT
TRBV2,12,ASSGQGPYNEQF
TRBV29-1,9,SATRGDTQY
TRBV3-1/TRBV3-2,10,ASSPARSPLH
TRBV6-6,11,ASSTTSGGEQF
TRBV5-1,13,ASSLGGTENYGYT